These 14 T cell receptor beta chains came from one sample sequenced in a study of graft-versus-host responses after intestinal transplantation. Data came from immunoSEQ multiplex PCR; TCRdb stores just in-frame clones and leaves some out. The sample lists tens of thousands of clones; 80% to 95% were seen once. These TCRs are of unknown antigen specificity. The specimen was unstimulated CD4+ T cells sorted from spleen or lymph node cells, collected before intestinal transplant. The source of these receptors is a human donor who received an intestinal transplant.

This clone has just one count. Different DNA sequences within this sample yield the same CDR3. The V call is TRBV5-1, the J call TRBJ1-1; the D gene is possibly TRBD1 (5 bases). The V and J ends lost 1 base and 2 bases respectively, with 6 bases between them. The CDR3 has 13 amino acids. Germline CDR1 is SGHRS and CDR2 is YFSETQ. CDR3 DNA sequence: TGCGCCAGCAGCTTGCAGGGTAACACTGAAGCTTTCTTT. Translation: CASSLQGNTEAFF.

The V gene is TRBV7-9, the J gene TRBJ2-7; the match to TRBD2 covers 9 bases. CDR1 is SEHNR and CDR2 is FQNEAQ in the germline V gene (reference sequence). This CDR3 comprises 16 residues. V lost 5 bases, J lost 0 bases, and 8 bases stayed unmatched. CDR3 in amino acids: CASSRLTSGPSYEQYF. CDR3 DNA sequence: TGTGCCAGCAGCCGCTTGACTAGCGGTCCCTCCTACGAGCAGTACTTC.

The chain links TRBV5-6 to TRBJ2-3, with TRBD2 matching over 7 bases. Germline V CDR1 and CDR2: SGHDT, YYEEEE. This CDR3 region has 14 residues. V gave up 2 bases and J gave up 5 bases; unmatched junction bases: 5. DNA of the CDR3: TGTGCCAGCAGCTTAAGCCGGGGGGTAGATACGCAGTATTTT. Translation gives CASSLSRGVDTQYF.

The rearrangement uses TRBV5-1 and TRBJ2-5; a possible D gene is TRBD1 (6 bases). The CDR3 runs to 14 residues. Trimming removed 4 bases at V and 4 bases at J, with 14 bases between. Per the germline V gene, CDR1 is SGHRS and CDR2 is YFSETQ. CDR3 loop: CASSLGQLIETQYF. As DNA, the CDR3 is TGCGCCAGCAGCCTAGGACAGCTAATAGAGACCCAGTACTTC.

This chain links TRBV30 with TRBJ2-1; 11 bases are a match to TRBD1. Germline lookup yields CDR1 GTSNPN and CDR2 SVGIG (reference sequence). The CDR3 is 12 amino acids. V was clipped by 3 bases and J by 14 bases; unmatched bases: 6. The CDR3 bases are TGTGCCTGGAGAGGACAGGGGGCTTCGGAGTTCTTC. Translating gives CAWRGQGASEFF.

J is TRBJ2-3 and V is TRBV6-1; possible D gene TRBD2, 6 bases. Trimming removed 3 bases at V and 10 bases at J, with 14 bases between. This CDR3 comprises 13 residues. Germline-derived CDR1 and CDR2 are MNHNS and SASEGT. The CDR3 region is CASSDPTWEAQYF. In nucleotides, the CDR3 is TGTGCCAGCAGTGACCCGACATGGGAGGCGCAGTATTTT.

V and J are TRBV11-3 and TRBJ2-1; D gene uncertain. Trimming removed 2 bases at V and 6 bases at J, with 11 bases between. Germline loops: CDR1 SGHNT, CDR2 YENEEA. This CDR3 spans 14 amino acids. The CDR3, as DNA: TGTGCCAGCAGCTTAAAGTTCGCTGGCAATGAGCAGTTCTTC. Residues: CASSLKFAGNEQFF. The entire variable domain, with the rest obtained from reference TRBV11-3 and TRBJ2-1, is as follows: EAGVVQSPRYKIIEKKQPVAFWCNPISGHNTLYWYLQNLGQGPELLIRYENEEAVDDSQLPKDRFSAERLKGVDSTLKIQPAELGDSAVYLCASSLKFAGNEQFFGPGTRLTVL.

The CDR3 DNA is TGTGCCAGCAGTTTATCACAGGGTAGCACTGAAGCTTTCTTT. Residues: CASSLSQGSTEAFF. The rearrangement uses TRBV28 and TRBJ1-1; possibly TRBD1 for D (6 bases). The germline V and J ends were trimmed by 1 base and 4 bases, with 10 bases remaining between them. The CDR3 extends over 14 amino acids. CDR1 and CDR2 from the germline V gene are MDHEN and SYDVKM.

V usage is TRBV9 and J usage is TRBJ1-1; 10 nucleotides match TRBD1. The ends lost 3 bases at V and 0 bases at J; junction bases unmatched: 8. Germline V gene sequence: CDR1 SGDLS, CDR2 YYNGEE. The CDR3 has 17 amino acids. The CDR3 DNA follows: TGTGCCAGCAGCGCTTCCGGGACAGGGGTGCTGAACACTGAAGCTTTCTTT. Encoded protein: CASSASGTGVLNTEAFF.

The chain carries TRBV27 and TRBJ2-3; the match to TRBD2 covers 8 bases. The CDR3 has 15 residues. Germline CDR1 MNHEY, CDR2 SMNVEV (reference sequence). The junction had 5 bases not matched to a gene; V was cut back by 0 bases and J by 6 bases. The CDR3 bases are TGTGCCAGCAGTTTATCGTGGCTAGCGGGCGATACGCAGTATTTT. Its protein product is CASSLSWLAGDTQYF.

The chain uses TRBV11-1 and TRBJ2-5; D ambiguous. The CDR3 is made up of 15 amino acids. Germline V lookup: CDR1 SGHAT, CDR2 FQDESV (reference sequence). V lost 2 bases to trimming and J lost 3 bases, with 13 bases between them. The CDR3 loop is CASSLRATKEETQYF. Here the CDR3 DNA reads TGTGCCAGCAGCTTAAGGGCCACAAAGGAAGAGACCCAGTACTTC.

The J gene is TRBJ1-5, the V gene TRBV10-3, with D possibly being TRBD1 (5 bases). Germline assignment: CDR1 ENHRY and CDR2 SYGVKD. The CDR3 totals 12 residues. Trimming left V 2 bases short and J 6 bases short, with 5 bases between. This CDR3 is CAISEGAQPQHF. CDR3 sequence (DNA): TGTGCCATCAGTGAGGGGGCTCAGCCCCAGCATTTT.

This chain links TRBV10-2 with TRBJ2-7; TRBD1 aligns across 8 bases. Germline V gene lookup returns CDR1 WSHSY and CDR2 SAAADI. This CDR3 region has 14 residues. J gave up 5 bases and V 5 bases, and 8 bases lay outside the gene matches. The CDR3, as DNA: TGCGCCAGCAGTATCGCGGGACAGGAAAACGAGCAGTACTTC. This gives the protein CASSIAGQENEQYF.

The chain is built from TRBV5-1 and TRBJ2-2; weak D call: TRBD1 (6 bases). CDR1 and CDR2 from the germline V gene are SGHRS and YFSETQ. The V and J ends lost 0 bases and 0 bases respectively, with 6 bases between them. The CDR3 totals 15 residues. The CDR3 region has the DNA TGCGCCAGCAGCTTGGAGGGGGCGAACACCGGGGAGCTGTTTTTT. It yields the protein CASSLEGANTGELFF.